This T cell receptor beta chain was recorded in a study of shared clonotypes between healthy human individuals (TCRdb year 2020). The study in broad terms: The cohort included three men and a couple of women between 18 and 49 years of age. For each donor, CD4 naive and CD4 memory were each given three plates, CD8 naive was given two plates, and CD8 memory was given one plate. To estimate repertoire size and how much clonotype sharing occurs between individuals, the study deeply sequenced the blood TCR repertoires of five healthy adults. To increase sequencing depth and limit assay-specific biases, different laboratories used diverse techniques to prepare libraries and sequence TCR repertoires. Leukapheresis yielded between about 0.94 and 8.9 billion PBMCs per donor.

Its CDR3 holds 16 amino acids, cysteine through phenylalanine. Just CDR3 DNA is preserved here, 48 bases in frame from base 1. Germline trimming: 0 bases from V, 4 bases from J; junction bases outside gene matches: 4. As encoded in the germline V gene, CDR1 is SGHRS while CDR2 is YFSETQ. TCR CDR3 regions were amplified from genomic DNA by multiplex PCR using the deep immunoSEQ assay. Genomic DNA extracted from each cell subset was distributed evenly over all wells of several immunoSEQ 96-well plates, and each plate served as one replicate. For sorted subsets, 150 to 250 ng of genomic DNA, equivalent to around 31,000 T cell genomes, went into each replicate PCR. Purified libraries were measured with a Qubit 3.0 fluorometer, size-checked on a Bioanalyzer 2100, and measured again with the KAPA Library Quantification kit. Every immunoSEQ 96-well plate was sequenced on a dedicated single-read 150-cycle Illumina NextSeq 550 flow cell. Per the original workflow: Because the immunoSEQ output held only junctional sequences and lacked quality scores, the filtering could not match the filtering applied to full-length reads. To assign V/J genes and CDR3, sequences were annotated using PyIR, a Python wrapper for IgBLAST v1.9, with IMGT germline references. Reads were filtered out if the reads had weak V/J assignments (E-value above 1e-6), no CDR3, stop codons, out-of-frame junctions, or ambiguous translated residues. V3J clonotypes were defined as sequences sharing an identical inferred V gene, J gene, and CDR3 amino acid sequence. Percentage overlap between repertoires was calculated by dividing the number of shared unique clonotypes by the size of the smaller repertoire. Repertoire richness was assessed with RTK rarefaction, the Chao1 estimator, and Recon v2.1 estimates of unobserved clonotypes. For all TCRbeta clonotypes obtained by the gDNA method from four donors, generation probabilities were computed with OLGA. The table comes from immuneACCESS by way of TCRdb, which keeps in-frame sequences with V and J called. Part of the clones is missing from these tables; in studies checked, under half for an unresolved V gene and the rest for unknown reasons. That table is the source of V, J and clone size, and D and trimming were worked out from the DNA. A total of around 2.5 million clones appear in this sample, roughly 93% of them only once. The ten largest clones capture about 0.38% of the sample.

Healthy HIV-negative adults with no recently reported acute infections or vaccinations were included as donors. Every donor was a Caucasian adult living in Nashville, Tennessee, USA. Magnetic negative selection was used to enrich CD4+ T cells, after which naive cells were positively selected on CD45RA and the negative fraction became the memory subset. After blood collection by leukapheresis, PBMCs were isolated using Ficoll-Histopaque density gradient centrifugation and then cryopreserved in the vapor phase of liquid nitrogen. Analytical flow cytometry was used to check the purity and quantity of each magnetically sorted T cell population. Genomic DNA was isolated from every sorted fraction and measured by UV absorbance on a Nanodrop 2000c. In regard to this clone: What this receptor recognizes is not known. The record has no base qualities; no much larger clone is one base away. The sample carries other DNA sequences with the same CDR3.

Overall study results and their limits: Based on pairwise subsampling, the degree of clonotype sharing among donors was expected to be affected by sequencing depth. Because the study included a small number of donors, the genetic and exposure-history diversity represented was limited. Sharing across a few donors was observed for approximately 5% of naive CD4, over 3% of naive CD8, over 2% of memory CD4, and about 0.38% of memory CD8 clonotypes. Naive subsets generally had larger estimated clonotype richness than memory subsets did. Compared with non-shared clonotypes, the clonotypes found in all four sorted-subset donors had higher generation probabilities. Sampling was restricted to blood, and TCR repertoires in tissue are likely to differ from TCR repertoires in blood. Rarefaction of sorted-subset datasets indicated incomplete sequencing despite the large sequencing depth.

Recombination joined TRBV5-1 with TRBJ2-5; TRBD2 agrees with 12 junctional bases. This clonotype was obtained from a man between 18 and 29 years old in good health. Some clones in this sample may be carry-over from other donors' samples. Material for sequencing was naive CD4+ T cells from PBMCs. What the cell subset or site label conveys for this sample: CD45RA+ positively selected. The DNA is TGCGCCAGCAGCTTGGGACTAGCGGGAGTGGGAGAGACCCAGTACTTC. This gives the protein CASSLGLAGVGETQYF.